The 20 T cell receptor beta chains below all came from one sample that was sequenced in a study of Ad26.COV2.S vaccination and SARS-CoV-2 variants. Produced via immunoSEQ multiplex PCR; TCRdb's table is partial and in-frame only. The sample includes 300,000 to 400,000 clones, about nine tenths of them seen just once. Treatment denoted: 15 to 20 received Ad26.COV2.S at low or high dose, single or two shots; about 5 received placebo; per-sample allocation not given. Repertoires come from day 63 after the first vaccine or placebo injection. Specimen: peripheral blood, collected in a trial of Ad26.COV2.S vaccine versus placebo. The receptors originated from a person between 18 and 65 years old who received the Ad26.COV2.S COVID-19 vaccine or a placebo.

The gene calls are TRBV20-1 and TRBJ2-1; no firm D call. V lost 7 bases and J lost 8, with 12 bases in between. The CDR3 has 11 amino acids. Per germline, CDR1 DFQATT and CDR2 SNEGSKA (reference sequence). Here the CDR3 reads CSVAPRYEQFF. CDR3 DNA sequence: TGCAGTGTCGCCCCGAGGTATGAGCAGTTCTTC.

This chain joins TRBV12-3 or TRBV12-4 and TRBJ1-4; D is unclear. The CDR3 contains 13 residues. V shed 3 bases and J shed 10 bases, with 12 bases lying between them. CDR3 loop: CASSLPAPVKLFF. The CDR3 coding sequence is TGTGCCAGCAGTTTGCCGGCACCTGTAAAACTGTTTTTT.

This clone was counted once. J is TRBJ1-4 and V is TRBV3-1 (or the pseudogene TRBV3-2), with 9 bases identical to TRBD1. In germline, CDR1 is LGHDT, CDR2 YNNKEL (reference sequence). The CDR3 runs to 16 residues. V gave up 4 bases and J gave up 7 bases; unmatched junction bases: 10. The CDR3 DNA reads TGTGCCAGCAGCCCCGGGACAGGGACCCTTAGTGAAAAACTGTTTTTT. Protein product: CASSPGTGTLSEKLFF.

This chain joins TRBV7-9 and TRBJ1-2; TRBD1 matches at 7 bases. This CDR3 region has 18 residues. V shed 3 bases and J 4 bases; nucleotides not matched to a gene: 17. Germline V gene lookup returns CDR1 SEHNR and CDR2 FQNEAQ (reference sequence). The CDR3 DNA sequence: TGTGCCAGCAGCTTGGGCGGGACAGTGTTACACCAATTCTATGGCTACACCTTC. This translates into CASSLGGTVLHQFYGYTF.

This clone was observed a handful of times. The rearrangement uses TRBV4-3 and TRBJ1-2; D ambiguous. This CDR3 has 16 amino acids. V lost 1 base, J lost 0 bases, and 12 bases lay in between. The germline V gene has CDR1 LGHNA and CDR2 YSLEER. CDR3 residues: CASSQGPTETNYGYTF. CDR3 in DNA: TGCGCCAGCAGCCAAGGGCCTACGGAGACTAACTATGGCTACACCTTC.

This chain connects TRBV30 to TRBJ1-2, with D hard to call. CDR1 is GTSNPN, CDR2 SVGIG, per germline (reference sequence). V gave up 2 bases and J gave up 6 bases, with 13 bases separating them. The CDR3 length is 13 residues. The CDR3 nucleotides read TGTGCCTGGAGTCCTGTCCTTTCGGATGGCTACACCTTC. As protein: CAWSPVLSDGYTF.

The chain has TRBV6-2 or TRBV6-3 and TRBJ2-3, with TRBD1 matching over 8 bases. V was clipped by 4 bases and J by 7 bases; unmatched bases: 13. CDR3 length: 16 residues. Germline assignment: CDR1 MNHEY and CDR2 SVGEGT. The CDR3 DNA reads TGTGCCAGCAGTTTTTACTCAGGGGGCTTTAAGTATACGCAGTATTTT. Its translation is CASSFYSGGFKYTQYF.

The chain has TRBV3-1 (or the pseudogene TRBV3-2) and TRBJ1-2, with 8 bases fitting TRBD1. This CDR3 comprises 13 residues. The V gene's germline CDR1 is LGHDT and CDR2 YNNKEL (reference sequence). J was trimmed by 6 bases and V by 8 bases; bases with no gene match: 8. In DNA, the CDR3 is TGTGCCAGCGGAGACTCGACAGGGGATGGCTACACCTTC. Translated, it gives CASGDSTGDGYTF.

The rearrangement joins TRBV7-9 to TRBJ1-4, with a tentative D call TRBD1 (5 bases). Germline CDR1 is SEHNR and CDR2 is FQNEAQ (reference sequence). There are 14 residues in the CDR3. The germline V and J ends were trimmed by 5 bases and 3 bases, with 10 bases remaining between them. CDR3 region: CASSTIRANEKLFF. CDR3 sequence (DNA): TGTGCCAGCAGCACGATCAGGGCTAATGAAAAACTGTTTTTT.

The chain is built from TRBV28 and TRBJ1-2; D unresolved. The CDR3 totals 12 residues. Germline V lookup: CDR1 MDHEN, CDR2 SYDVKM. V was shortened by 2 bases and J by 8 bases, with 9 bases between the two germline ends. The CDR3 spells CASSLALLGYTF. The CDR3 DNA is TGTGCCAGCAGTTTAGCCTTGCTCGGCTACACCTTC.

The chain employs TRBV4-1 and TRBJ1-1; D perhaps matches TRBD1 (6 bases). CDR3 length: 12 amino acids. Trimming removed 3 bases from V and 7 bases from J, with 9 bases in between. Looked up from germline, CDR1 is MGHRA and CDR2 is YSYEKL. The CDR3 is CASSQGADEAFF. CDR3 bases: TGCGCCAGCAGCCAGGGGGCGGATGAAGCTTTCTTT.

The rearrangement uses TRBV7-2 and TRBJ1-2; 9 bases map to TRBD1. The CDR3 spans 14 residues. CDR1 SGHTA and CDR2 FQGNSA come from the germline V gene. The V gene end was trimmed by 5 bases and the J gene end by 4 bases; junction bases not matched to a gene: 5. CDR3 DNA sequence: TGTGCCAGCAGCGCCGACAGGGGGGCCTATGGCTACACCTTC. This gives the protein CASSADRGAYGYTF.

The rearrangement uses TRBV6-5 and TRBJ2-7, with 9 bases matching TRBD1. There are 16 residues in the CDR3. Per germline, CDR1 MNHEY and CDR2 SVGAGI. Losses at the gene ends were 2 bases for V and 0 bases for J; bases not matched to a gene: 5. CDR3 sequence reads: CASSYPGTGSSYEQYF. Here the CDR3 DNA reads TGTGCCAGCAGTTACCCGGGGACAGGGAGCTCCTACGAGCAGTACTTC.

This chain links TRBV28 with TRBJ1-3; no clear D gene. CDR1 and CDR2 (germline): MDHEN, SYDVKM. V was shortened by 10 bases and J by 4 bases, with 8 bases between the two germline ends. This CDR3 comprises 11 residues. CDR3 DNA: TGTGCCACAATAAGGGGAAACACCATATATTTT. This translates into CATIRGNTIYF.

This clone was found a few times. The DNA for the CDR3 is TGTGCCAGCAGCCCCTACGGACCTTCCTACGAGCAGTACTTC. Residues: CASSPYGPSYEQYF. The chain uses TRBV7-9 and TRBJ2-7; no clear D. The CDR3 sequence is 14 residues long. With 5 bases removed from V and 1 base from J, the gap between germline ends came to 12 bases. Germline V lookup: CDR1 SEHNR, CDR2 FQNEAQ (reference sequence).

This sequence joins TRBV11-2 and TRBJ2-2, with D maybe TRBD1 (6 bases). The CDR3 extends over 14 amino acids. V gave up 3 bases and J gave up 3 bases, with 8 bases separating them. Germline-derived CDR1 and CDR2 are SGHAT and FQNNGV. The CDR3 spells CASSFGGYTGELFF. CDR3 DNA sequence: TGTGCCAGCAGCTTTGGGGGCTACACCGGGGAGCTGTTTTTT.

This chain connects TRBV7-3 to TRBJ1-2; D may be TRBD1 (5 bases). Germline-derived CDR1 and CDR2 are SGHTA and FQGTGA. The CDR3 has 14 amino acids. The V gene lost 5 bases and the J gene lost 8 bases, with 18 bases spanning the gap. In DNA form, the CDR3 reads TGTGCCAGCAGCCCCTCGTCGACAGAGTGGGGCTACACCTTC. Translating it yields CASSPSSTEWGYTF.

Turning to this clone: The sample contains more than one DNA sequence encoding this CDR3. The chain carries TRBV9 and TRBJ2-2; the D gene could be TRBD1 or TRBD2 (5 bases each). CDR3 length equals 15 residues. V lost 2 bases and J lost 1, with 9 bases in between. Per germline, CDR1 SGDLS and CDR2 YYNGEE. CDR3 sequence (DNA): TGTGCCAGCAGCGTCGGGACCTTGAACACCGGGGAGCTGTTTTTT. Translation: CASSVGTLNTGELFF.

The rearrangement uses TRBV21-1 and TRBJ2-7; the D segment call TRBD2 is taken from the table without a DNA check. TRBV21-1 is a known pseudogene. The CDR3 has 19 residues. CDR3 nucleotides: TGTGCCAGCAGCAAGGCCCGGACTAGCGGGAGTCTGGGTCTTCACGAGCAGTACTTC. Encoded protein: CASSKARTSGSLGLHEQYF.

The rearrangement links TRBV27 to TRBJ1-1; D gene uncertain. CDR1 is MNHEY, CDR2 SMNVEV, per germline (reference sequence). The CDR3 is made up of 14 amino acids. Trimming cost V 2 bases and J 5 bases, with 12 bases left between them. The CDR3, as DNA: TGTGCCAGCAGTTTAACCTTCCGGGGTACTGAAGCTTTCTTT. This codes for CASSLTFRGTEAFF.